These 32 T cell receptor beta chains came from one sample sequenced in a study of a mutant IDH1 vaccine in newly diagnosed glioma. The antigens for these receptors are not known. Specified time point: week 35, safety follow-up. The investigators gave 300 ug of mutant IDH1 20-mer peptide in each vaccine dose, together with topical imiquimod. Sequencing was performed with immunoSEQ multiplex PCR; in TCRdb, only in-frame clones are kept and a portion is missing. The data hold tens of thousands of clones, with approximately 83% observed a single time. Sample: PBMCs, taken from a glioma patient whose treatment included an IDH1 peptide vaccine. These receptors all stem from a woman aged 45-60 years with glioma.

This rearrangement joins TRBV5-5 to TRBJ1-5; D gene ambiguous. V shed 0 bases and J shed 7 bases, with 8 bases lying between them. CDR3 length: 13 amino acids. Germline V gene lookup returns CDR1 SGHKS and CDR2 YYEKEE (reference sequence). The CDR3 protein is CASSLEGGQPQHF. The DNA for the CDR3 is TGTGCCAGCAGCTTGGAAGGAGGGCAGCCCCAGCATTTT.

V and J are TRBV4-2 and TRBJ1-2; D unclear. Deletions cut 0 bases from V and 8 bases from J, with 10 bases between. Germline CDR1 LGHNA, CDR2 YNFKEQ. The CDR3 has 13 residues. The CDR3 DNA reads TGTGCCAGCAGCCAAGATATAGGGCCCGGCTACACCTTC. Encoded protein: CASSQDIGPGYTF.

This clone was seen a single time. The chain couples TRBV5-4 to TRBJ1-2; 7 bases line up with TRBD1. Germline lookup yields CDR1 SGHNT and CDR2 YYREEE (reference sequence). This CDR3 comprises 14 residues. Losses at the gene ends were 2 bases for V and 3 bases for J; bases not matched to a gene: 4. The DNA for the CDR3 is TGTGCCAGCAGCTTAAAGGGGGCTGACTATGGCTACACCTTC. Translating gives CASSLKGADYGYTF.

This clone appeared a few times. V usage is TRBV5-1 and J usage is TRBJ2-3, with 7 bases fitting TRBD1. The CDR3 is made up of 16 amino acids. Germline V lookup: CDR1 SGHRS, CDR2 YFSETQ. V lost 3 bases to trimming and J lost 1 base; unmatched junction nucleotides: 8. Here the CDR3 DNA reads TGCGCCAGCAGCTCCTCCCCGGGACAGCGCACAGATACGCAGTATTTT. Protein product: CASSSSPGQRTDTQYF.

This rearrangement joins TRBV7-2 to TRBJ1-4; maybe TRBD1 (5 bases). The CDR3 is 15 residues long. CDR1 is SGHTA, CDR2 FQGNSA, per germline. V was pared by 8 bases and J by 2 bases, with 15 bases between. In DNA, the CDR3 is TGTGCCAGCGCGTCACGGGGCAGCACTAATGAAAAACTGTTTTTT. Amino acids: CASASRGSTNEKLFF.

V is TRBV20-1 and J is TRBJ1-4; TRBD1 matches at 8 bases. V was pared by 5 bases and J by 7 bases, with 0 bases of the junction left unmatched. Germline CDR1 DFQATT, CDR2 SNEGSKA (reference sequence). There are 11 residues in the CDR3. The CDR3: CSADRGEKLFF. Written as DNA, the CDR3 is TGCAGTGCTGACAGGGGTGAAAAACTGTTTTTT.

V and J are TRBV6-6 and TRBJ1-3, with a possible D match to TRBD1 (6 bases). Germline V gene data show CDR1 as MNHNY and CDR2 as SVGAGI (reference sequence). Trimming removed 7 bases at V and 2 bases at J, with 18 bases between. There are 16 residues in the CDR3. This CDR3 reads CASKIQQGPAGNTIYF. CDR3 DNA: TGTGCCAGCAAAATCCAACAGGGTCCGGCTGGAAACACCATATATTTT.

This chain joins TRBV5-1 and TRBJ1-1; no firm D call. Trimming left V 5 bases short and J 1 base short, with 9 bases between. CDR1 and CDR2 (germline): SGHRS, YFSETQ. This CDR3 has 13 amino acids. The CDR3 region has the DNA TGCGCCAGCAGACCCCCAGCGAACACTGAAGCTTTCTTT. This gives the protein CASRPPANTEAFF.

The rearrangement uses TRBV15 and TRBJ2-5; 8 positions agree with TRBD2. This CDR3 has 14 residues. The junction had 4 bases not matched to a gene; V was cut back by 3 bases and J by 4 bases. CDR1 LNHNV and CDR2 YYDKDF come from the germline V gene (reference sequence). CDR3 nucleotides: TGTGCCACCAGCAGCCGGGGGGGGCGAGAGACCCAGTACTTC. Amino acids: CATSSRGGRETQYF.

In its sample, this clone was seen a few times. This rearrangement joins TRBV28 to TRBJ1-6; TRBD1 aligns across 7 bases. Germline V gives CDR1 MDHEN, CDR2 SYDVKM. The ends lost 6 bases at V and 0 bases at J; junction bases unmatched: 8. This CDR3 spans 17 amino acids. CDR3 loop: CASRPAGGSSYNSPLHF. The CDR3 DNA sequence: TGTGCCAGCAGGCCCGCAGGGGGAAGCTCCTATAATTCACCCCTCCACTTT.

V is TRBV15 and J is TRBJ1-2; D gene unclear. The CDR3 runs 18 residues. Trimming stripped 2 bases from V and 10 bases from J, with 29 bases between. Germline loops: CDR1 LNHNV, CDR2 YYDKDF (reference sequence). CDR3 loop: CATSRIPEALTDRGVYTF. CDR3 nucleotides: TGTGCCACCAGCAGAATACCCGAGGCCCTGACTGACCGCGGCGTCTACACCTTC.

The chain is built from TRBV29-1 and TRBJ2-3; the D gene is possibly TRBD2 (6 bases). Deletions cut 6 bases from V and 2 bases from J, with 12 bases between. Germline CDR1 and CDR2: SQVTM and ANQGSEA. This CDR3 has 13 amino acids. CDR3 amino acids: CSVSPGVTDTQYF. As DNA, the CDR3 is TGCAGCGTCTCCCCGGGGGTCACAGATACGCAGTATTTT.

The chain carries TRBV19 and TRBJ1-1; 9 bases fit TRBD1. Looked up from germline, CDR1 is LNHDA and CDR2 is SQIVND (reference sequence). With 4 bases clipped from V and 8 bases from J, the junction kept 14 bases outside the gene matches. This CDR3 has 16 amino acids. In DNA form, the CDR3 reads TGTGCCAGTAGTAAAGTCTCTACTGGGACAGGGAAGGAAGCTTTCTTT. Its protein product is CASSKVSTGTGKEAFF.

The J gene is TRBJ2-5, the V gene TRBV9; D is unresolved. Germline V gene sequence: CDR1 SGDLS, CDR2 YYNGEE. This CDR3 region has 15 residues. The V end was cut by 4 bases, the J end by 3 bases, with 16 bases between. CDR3 DNA: TGTGCCAGCAGCCCTGATATCGAGGCAAAAGAGACCCAGTACTTC. Encoded protein: CASSPDIEAKETQYF.

This rearrangement joins TRBV18 to TRBJ1-1, with D uncertain. The germline V and J ends were trimmed by 0 bases and 0 bases, with 2 bases remaining between them. CDR3 length: 13 residues. Germline V CDR1 and CDR2: KGHSH, LQKENI. The CDR3 DNA sequence: TGTGCCAGCTCACCACCGATGAACACTGAAGCTTTCTTT. Translation gives CASSPPMNTEAFF.

The CDR3 region is CASRTASRGYTF. The CDR3 DNA follows: TGTGCCAGCAGGACAGCGTCAAGGGGCTACACCTTC. V usage is TRBV2 and J usage is TRBJ1-2, with D tentatively TRBD1 (5 bases). With 6 bases removed from V and 8 bases from J, the gap between germline ends came to 13 bases. The germline V gene encodes CDR1 SNHLY and CDR2 FYNNEI. CDR3 length: 12 amino acids.

The chain recombines TRBV14 with TRBJ2-7; D gene ambiguous. The CDR3 runs 11 residues. With 6 bases removed from V and 3 bases from J, the gap between germline ends came to 6 bases. Germline V gene data show CDR1 as SGHDN and CDR2 as FVKESK. CDR3 sequence: CASSFGYEQYF. CDR3 nucleotides: TGTGCCAGCAGTTTCGGCTACGAGCAGTACTTC. Complete variable domain (other parts from reference TRBV14 and TRBJ2-7): EAGVTQFPSHSVIEKGQTVTLRCDPISGHDNLYWYRRVMGKEIKFLLHFVKESKQDESGMPNNRFLAERTGGTYSTLKVQPAELEDSGVYFCASSFGYEQYFGPGTRLTVT.

The V and J genes are TRBV5-6 and TRBJ1-4, with D possibly matching TRBD1 (6 bases). CDR1 is SGHDT, CDR2 YYEEEE, per germline. The V end was cut by 1 base, the J end by 8 bases, with 12 bases between. This CDR3 region has 14 residues. In DNA form, the CDR3 reads TGTGCCAGCAGCTTGAACAGGGTAGGAGAAAAACTGTTTTTT. Its protein product is CASSLNRVGEKLFF.

This clone has only a few counts. This chain uses TRBV7-3 with TRBJ2-3; 7 nucleotides agree with TRBD1. Germline values: CDR1 SGHTA, CDR2 FQGTGA. V trimming: 8 bases; J trimming: 2 bases; junction bases outside the gene matches: 7. The CDR3 sequence is 14 residues long. CDR3 sequence (DNA): TGTGCCAGCGGACCGGGACAGAACACAGATACGCAGTATTTT. It codes for CASGPGQNTDTQYF.

The chain combines TRBV5-1 with TRBJ1-1; 8 bases map to TRBD1. J lost 6 bases, V lost 0 bases, and 13 bases had no gene match. The V gene's germline CDR1 is SGHRS and CDR2 YFSETQ. The CDR3 totals 17 residues. CDR3 bases: TGCGCCAGCAGCTTGGCCCCCCGGGGACAGGACCCTCCTGAAGCTTTCTTT. Its translation is CASSLAPRGQDPPEAFF.

This chain joins TRBV27 and TRBJ1-2, with D uncertain. The V end lost 2 bases, the J end lost 4 bases, and 17 bases lay between the germline ends. Germline CDR1 is MNHEY and CDR2 is SMNVEV (reference sequence). This CDR3 contains 16 residues. The CDR3 nucleotides are TGTGCCAGCAGTTTACGCTCCCCTGGGGAGGTCTATGGCTACACCTTC. It translates to CASSLRSPGEVYGYTF.

This chain uses TRBV13 with TRBJ2-2; 8 nucleotides align to TRBD2. CDR1 and CDR2 from the germline V gene are PRHDT and FYEKMQ (reference sequence). This CDR3 region has 15 residues. The V segment lost 4 bases and the J segment 5 bases; nucleotides outside the gene matches: 6. CDR3 bases: TGTGCCAGCAGCTCTTCGGGGGGGCCGACCGGGGAGCTGTTTTTT. It is translated as CASSSSGGPTGELFF.

The rearrangement uses TRBV6-1 and TRBJ2-4; 8 bases map to TRBD1. Trimming took 4 bases from V and 4 from J; bases not matched to a gene: 0. Germline CDR1 and CDR2: MNHNS and SASEGT. CDR3 length equals 13 residues. CDR3 residues: CASSGTGKNIQYF. The DNA of the CDR3 is TGTGCCAGCAGTGGGACAGGGAAAAACATTCAGTACTTC.

V usage is TRBV19 and J usage is TRBJ2-1, with 8 bases that match TRBD1. V dropped 2 bases and J dropped 4; count of bases not matched to a gene: 4. Germline V gene sequence: CDR1 LNHDA, CDR2 SQIVND (reference sequence). CDR3 length: 15 residues. CDR3 bases: TGTGCCAGTAGTATAACGCAGGGGGCTTACAATGAGCAGTTCTTC. Translated, it gives CASSITQGAYNEQFF.

This clone occurred a few times. The CDR3 loop is CAWSVPGMAHGYTF. The CDR3 DNA follows: TGTGCCTGGAGTGTCCCGGGGATGGCGCATGGCTACACCTTC. The V call is TRBV30, the J call TRBJ1-2, with no clear D. V lost 0 bases and J 6 bases, leaving 14 bases between the germline ends. CDR1 is GTSNPN, CDR2 SVGIG, per germline (reference sequence). The CDR3 sequence is 14 residues long.

A single count supports this clone. The V gene is TRBV6-6, the J gene TRBJ2-7; D is perhaps TRBD2 (6 bases). From germline, CDR1 is MNHNY and CDR2 SVGAGI (reference sequence). V was clipped by 5 bases and J by 1 base, with 6 bases between them. The CDR3 has 12 amino acids. The CDR3 reads CASSGTSYEQYF. The CDR3 nucleotides are TGTGCCAGCAGTGGGACTTCCTACGAGCAGTACTTC.

The chain links TRBV5-1 to TRBJ2-2; no clear D. Trimming removed 0 bases from V and 3 bases from J, with 9 bases in between. This CDR3 is 15 amino acids long. From germline, CDR1 is SGHRS and CDR2 YFSETQ. This chain's CDR3 is CASSLGRTDTGELFF. The CDR3 DNA reads as TGCGCCAGCAGCTTGGGGCGGACGGACACCGGGGAGCTGTTTTTT.

In this sample, this clone turned up once. The J gene is TRBJ1-2, the V gene TRBV5-8; D is possibly TRBD1 (6 bases). The CDR3 totals 17 residues. Trimming pared 0 bases from V and 2 bases from J, leaving 17 bases between. CDR1 SGHTS and CDR2 YDEGEE come from the germline V gene. The CDR3 protein is CASSLVTGYLGNYGYTF. CDR3 DNA: TGTGCCAGCAGCTTGGTAACAGGGTATCTCGGGAACTATGGCTACACCTTC.

The V gene is TRBV5-1, the J gene TRBJ2-3; D may be TRBD1 or TRBD2 (5 bases each). This CDR3 contains 14 residues. Germline V gene data show CDR1 as SGHRS and CDR2 as YFSETQ. The ends were cut back, 2 bases at V and 7 bases at J, with 14 bases in the middle. The CDR3 here is CASSLPGPGNTQYF. Here the CDR3 DNA reads TGCGCCAGCAGCTTACCGGGGCCGGGAAATACGCAGTATTTT.

The V call is TRBV29-1, the J call TRBJ1-5; 9 bases fit TRBD1. The CDR3 totals 14 residues. CDR1 is SQVTM and CDR2 is ANQGSEA in the germline V gene. Trimming removed 7 bases from V and 0 bases from J; junction bases left unmatched: 4. The CDR3 reads CSAGTGNSNQPQHF. CDR3 coding DNA: TGCAGCGCCGGGACAGGGAATAGCAATCAGCCCCAGCATTTT.

V is TRBV4-3 and J is TRBJ1-2; no definite D call. Germline V gene lookup returns CDR1 LGHNA and CDR2 YSLEER. Deletions cut 1 base from V and 4 bases from J, with 10 bases between. This CDR3 region has 14 residues. The CDR3 DNA sequence: TGCGCCAGCAGCCAAGGCACAGCCAGCTATGGCTACACCTTC. Encoded protein: CASSQGTASYGYTF.

The chain is built from TRBV6-1 and TRBJ1-2, with D uncertain. The CDR3 has 12 amino acids. Germline V gene data show CDR1 as MNHNS and CDR2 as SASEGT. Trimming removed 4 bases from V and 0 bases from J, with 3 bases in between. The CDR3 DNA follows: TGTGCCAGCAGTGTTACTAACTATGGCTACACCTTC. Residues: CASSVTNYGYTF.